A selection of T cell receptor beta chains follows, all from one sample in a study of T cell changes during pregnancy in multiple sclerosis. Only in-frame clones appear in the TCRdb table, and some are missing; sequencing was by immunoSEQ multiplex PCR. This sample yields about 93,000 clones, of which roughly 92% are seen a single time; 2% to 2.5% belongs to the top ten. The sample consisted of peripheral blood, taken after pregnancy. These receptors were obtained from a female donor with multiple sclerosis, enrolled in a pregnancy study. CDR3s include the opening cysteine and the closing phenylalanine or tryptophan. The order of the fields is CDR3 protein, CDR3 DNA, D gene, J gene, V gene, clone size. A D gene is named only where the DNA matches it firmly. Some rows mark clone size as missing; the rest say once, few, many or name a class of expanded clone.

cdr3_aa: CASSLGNGQETQYF
cdr3_nt: TGTGCCAGCAGCTTAGGTAACGGCCAAGAGACCCAGTACTTC
d_call: .
j_call: TRBJ2-5
v_call: TRBV7-7
clone_size: .

cdr3_aa: CASGSWTRSGEQYF
cdr3_nt: TGTGCCAGCGGATCGTGGACTAGAAGTGGCGAGCAGTACTTC
d_call: TRBD2
j_call: TRBJ2-7
v_call: TRBV27
clone_size: .

cdr3_aa: CAISRDSFSGNTIYF
cdr3_nt: TGTGCCATCAGTCGGGACAGCTTCTCTGGAAACACCATATATTTT
d_call: TRBD1
j_call: TRBJ1-3
v_call: TRBV10-3
clone_size: .

cdr3_aa: CASSWQGLLNTEAFF
cdr3_nt: TGTGCCAGCAGCTGGCAGGGGCTGTTGAACACTGAAGCTTTCTTT
d_call: .
j_call: TRBJ1-1
v_call: TRBV5-6
clone_size: .

cdr3_aa: CASSLLGPVGNTIYF
cdr3_nt: TGTGCCAGCAGCCTTTTGGGCCCGGTCGGAAACACCATATATTTT
d_call: .
j_call: TRBJ1-3
v_call: TRBV7-2
clone_size: once

cdr3_aa: CASSVGGEGETQYF
cdr3_nt: TGTGCCAGCAGCGTAGGAGGGGAGGGGGAGACCCAGTACTTC
d_call: TRBD2
j_call: TRBJ2-5
v_call: TRBV9
clone_size: .

cdr3_aa: CASSDFGTSGRDTQYF
cdr3_nt: TGCGCCAGCAGTGACTTCGGGACTAGCGGGAGAGATACGCAGTATTTT
d_call: TRBD2
j_call: TRBJ2-3
v_call: TRBV10-1
clone_size: .

cdr3_aa: CASSLRSGTGSRSGANVLTF
cdr3_nt: TGTGCCAGCAGTTTAAGGTCGGGGACAGGATCCCGCTCTGGGGCCAACGTCCTGACTTTC
d_call: TRBD1
j_call: TRBJ2-6
v_call: TRBV27
clone_size: .

cdr3_aa: CSVQRGGLGNEQFF
cdr3_nt: TGCAGCGTTCAGCGGGGGGGCCTAGGGAATGAGCAGTTCTTC
d_call: TRBD2
j_call: TRBJ2-1
v_call: TRBV29-1
clone_size: .

cdr3_aa: CASSVGGLHTSAPLHF
cdr3_nt: TGTGCCAGCAGCGTAGGGGGACTTCACACGAGCGCACCCCTCCACTTT
d_call: .
j_call: TRBJ1-6
v_call: TRBV9
clone_size: .

cdr3_aa: CASSSPGTGTIGEQYF
cdr3_nt: TGTGCCAGCAGCTCGCCCGGGACAGGGACGATCGGCGAGCAGTACTTC
d_call: TRBD1
j_call: TRBJ2-7
v_call: TRBV7-9
clone_size: .

cdr3_aa: CAISFRDSYTF
cdr3_nt: TGTGCCATCAGCTTTCGGGACTCCTACACCTTC
d_call: .
j_call: TRBJ1-2
v_call: TRBV10-3
clone_size: once

cdr3_aa: CASSESQGGNYGYTF
cdr3_nt: TGTGCCAGCTCCGAATCGCAGGGGGGCAACTATGGCTACACCTTC
d_call: TRBD1
j_call: TRBJ1-2
v_call: TRBV18
clone_size: once

cdr3_aa: CASSQEDRARNEQFF
cdr3_nt: TGCGCCAGCAGCCAAGAGGACAGGGCTAGGAATGAGCAGTTCTTC
d_call: TRBD1
j_call: TRBJ2-1
v_call: TRBV4-3
clone_size: .

cdr3_aa: CASSPNAGRGTEAFF
cdr3_nt: TGTGCCAGCAGCCCAAACGCCGGGAGGGGCACTGAAGCTTTCTTT
d_call: .
j_call: TRBJ1-1
v_call: TRBV11-2
clone_size: .

cdr3_aa: CASSQGTGYEKLFF
cdr3_nt: TGTGCCAGCAGTCAGGGGACAGGGTATGAAAAACTGTTTTTT
d_call: TRBD1
j_call: TRBJ1-4
v_call: TRBV6-5
clone_size: .

cdr3_aa: CASSLSGSDTQYF
cdr3_nt: TGTGCCAGCAGCCTCAGCGGGTCGGATACGCAGTATTTT
d_call: .
j_call: TRBJ2-3
v_call: TRBV7-3
clone_size: .

cdr3_aa: CASSGTGGPNTGELFF
cdr3_nt: TGTGCCAGCAGCGGGACAGGGGGACCAAACACCGGGGAGCTGTTTTTT
d_call: TRBD1
j_call: TRBJ2-2
v_call: TRBV7-9
clone_size: .

cdr3_aa: CASSYFRVGGYTF
cdr3_nt: TGTGCCAGCAGTTACTTCAGGGTGGGCGGCTACACCTTC
d_call: .
j_call: TRBJ1-2
v_call: TRBV6-5
clone_size: .

cdr3_aa: CASSPGQSYYGYTF
cdr3_nt: TGTGCCAGTAGTCCCGGACAGAGCTACTATGGCTACACCTTC
d_call: .
j_call: TRBJ1-2
v_call: TRBV19
clone_size: .

cdr3_aa: CASSQSGAEQETQYF
cdr3_nt: TGTGCCAGCAGCCAATCTGGGGCGGAACAAGAGACCCAGTACTTC
d_call: .
j_call: TRBJ2-5
v_call: TRBV16
clone_size: .

cdr3_aa: CSVEFRFRGLQYF
cdr3_nt: TGCAGCGTTGAATTCCGCTTTAGGGGTCTTCAGTACTTC
d_call: .
j_call: TRBJ2-4
v_call: TRBV29-1
clone_size: .

cdr3_aa: CASSSSPQGIGGYTF
cdr3_nt: TGTGCCAGCAGCTCATCGCCCCAGGGAATTGGTGGCTACACCTTC
d_call: .
j_call: TRBJ1-2
v_call: TRBV7-2
clone_size: few

cdr3_aa: CAWSVQTGVRGYTF
cdr3_nt: TGTGCCTGGAGTGTACAGACAGGGGTACGAGGCTACACCTTC
d_call: TRBD1
j_call: TRBJ1-2
v_call: TRBV30
clone_size: .

cdr3_aa: CAWSVTGGTGELFF
cdr3_nt: TGTGCCTGGAGTGTTACAGGGGGCACCGGGGAGCTGTTTTTT
d_call: TRBD1
j_call: TRBJ2-2
v_call: TRBV30
clone_size: .

cdr3_aa: CAWSASYDRLSSYNEQFF
cdr3_nt: TGTGCCTGGAGTGCTAGCTACGACCGGTTGAGCTCCTACAATGAGCAGTTCTTC
d_call: .
j_call: TRBJ2-1
v_call: TRBV30
clone_size: .

cdr3_aa: CASSLVAVRVDQPQHF
cdr3_nt: TGTGCCAGCAGCTTAGTAGCCGTTCGAGTTGATCAGCCCCAGCATTTT
d_call: .
j_call: TRBJ1-5
v_call: TRBV7-2
clone_size: .

cdr3_aa: CASTYIDRVGEKLFF
cdr3_nt: TGTGCCAGCACCTACATCGACAGGGTTGGCGAAAAACTGTTTTTT
d_call: TRBD1
j_call: TRBJ1-4
v_call: TRBV7-2
clone_size: once

cdr3_aa: CACRGGGSQETQYF
cdr3_nt: TGTGCCTGCCGCGGGGGAGGGTCCCAAGAGACCCAGTACTTC
d_call: TRBD2
j_call: TRBJ2-5
v_call: TRBV28
clone_size: .

cdr3_aa: CASSLRGGAGANEKLFF
cdr3_nt: TGTGCCAGCAGCCTGAGAGGGGGGGCCGGTGCTAATGAAAAACTGTTTTTT
d_call: .
j_call: TRBJ1-4
v_call: TRBV4-2
clone_size: .

cdr3_aa: CASSLAGALNYGYTF
cdr3_nt: TGCGCCAGCAGCTTGGCAGGGGCGCTAAACTATGGCTACACCTTC
d_call: .
j_call: TRBJ1-2
v_call: TRBV5-1
clone_size: .

cdr3_aa: CASSFNRVGPNQPQHF
cdr3_nt: TGTGCCAGCAGCTTTAACAGGGTGGGCCCCAATCAGCCCCAGCATTTT
d_call: .
j_call: TRBJ1-5
v_call: TRBV7-8
clone_size: .

cdr3_aa: CSVGELSTGYSYNEQFF
cdr3_nt: TGCAGCGTTGGCGAGCTCTCGACAGGATACTCCTACAATGAGCAGTTCTTC
d_call: .
j_call: TRBJ2-1
v_call: TRBV29-1
clone_size: .

cdr3_aa: CASSPREYNEQFF
cdr3_nt: TGTGCCAGCTCACCTAGGGAGTACAATGAGCAGTTCTTC
d_call: .
j_call: TRBJ2-1
v_call: TRBV18
clone_size: .

cdr3_aa: CASSQDAKGATEQFF
cdr3_nt: TGTGCCAGCAGCCAAGATGCAAAGGGGGCCACGGAGCAGTTCTTC
d_call: TRBD1
j_call: TRBJ2-1
v_call: TRBV4-2
clone_size: .

cdr3_aa: CASSEAQGAPYEQYF
cdr3_nt: TGTGCCAGCAGTGAAGCCCAGGGGGCCCCCTACGAGCAGTACTTC
d_call: TRBD1
j_call: TRBJ2-7
v_call: TRBV6-1
clone_size: .

cdr3_aa: CASSYRQGNYGYTF
cdr3_nt: TGTGCCAGCAGCTACCGACAGGGTAACTATGGCTACACCTTC
d_call: TRBD1
j_call: TRBJ1-2
v_call: TRBV7-2
clone_size: .

cdr3_aa: CASSGRMVSGNTIYF
cdr3_nt: TGTGCCAGCAGTGGGAGGATGGTCTCTGGAAACACCATATATTTT
d_call: .
j_call: TRBJ1-3
v_call: TRBV25-1
clone_size: .

cdr3_aa: CASSQDPGGLYEQYF
cdr3_nt: TGTGCCAGCAGCCAAGATCCGGGGGGCCTCTACGAGCAGTACTTC
d_call: .
j_call: TRBJ2-7
v_call: TRBV4-2
clone_size: once

cdr3_aa: CASSESSGRGGYNEQFF
cdr3_nt: TGTGCCAGCAGTGAATCAAGCGGGAGGGGAGGGTACAATGAGCAGTTCTTC
d_call: TRBD2
j_call: TRBJ2-1
v_call: TRBV25-1
clone_size: .

cdr3_aa: CASSLAERDRYTF
cdr3_nt: TGCGCCAGCAGCTTGGCGGAGAGGGATCGCTACACCTTC
d_call: .
j_call: TRBJ1-2
v_call: TRBV5-1
clone_size: .

cdr3_aa: CASGLGTGSNYGYTF
cdr3_nt: TGTGCCAGCGGCTTAGGGACAGGGAGTAACTATGGCTACACCTTC
d_call: TRBD1
j_call: TRBJ1-2
v_call: TRBV9
clone_size: .

cdr3_aa: CAWIGGAWAGELFF
cdr3_nt: TGTGCCTGGATTGGGGGGGCGTGGGCCGGGGAGCTGTTTTTT
d_call: .
j_call: TRBJ2-2
v_call: TRBV30
clone_size: .

cdr3_aa: CASSNPQGGWELFF
cdr3_nt: TGTGCCAGTAGTAATCCCCAGGGAGGGTGGGAGCTGTTTTTT
d_call: TRBD2
j_call: TRBJ2-2
v_call: TRBV19
clone_size: .

cdr3_aa: CASSEGAGSYEQYF
cdr3_nt: TGTGCCAGCAGTGAAGGGGCTGGCTCCTACGAGCAGTACTTC
d_call: .
j_call: TRBJ2-7
v_call: TRBV2
clone_size: .

cdr3_aa: CAWGSGGEQFF
cdr3_nt: TGTGCCTGGGGCTCGGGGGGTGAGCAGTTCTTC
d_call: TRBD2
j_call: TRBJ2-1
v_call: TRBV30
clone_size: .

cdr3_aa: CASSVRRGDYGYTF
cdr3_nt: TGTGCCAGCAGCGTCCGGAGGGGTGACTATGGCTACACCTTC
d_call: .
j_call: TRBJ1-2
v_call: TRBV6-1
clone_size: .

cdr3_aa: CAIRGLVQETQYF
cdr3_nt: TGTGCCATCAGGGGGCTAGTACAAGAGACCCAGTACTTC
d_call: .
j_call: TRBJ2-5
v_call: TRBV10-3
clone_size: .

cdr3_aa: CASSEPAGDSNQPQHF
cdr3_nt: TGTGCCAGCAGTGAGCCGGCGGGGGACAGCAATCAGCCCCAGCATTTT
d_call: .
j_call: TRBJ1-5
v_call: TRBV6-1
clone_size: .

cdr3_aa: CASSGSLAGSSYEQYF
cdr3_nt: TGTGCCAGCAGTGGTTCACTAGCGGGCAGCTCCTACGAGCAGTACTTC
d_call: TRBD2
j_call: TRBJ2-7
v_call: TRBV2
clone_size: .

cdr3_aa: CASSEAHRGNQPQHF
cdr3_nt: TGTGCCAGCAGTGAAGCGCACCGGGGCAATCAGCCCCAGCATTTT
d_call: .
j_call: TRBJ1-5
v_call: TRBV6-1
clone_size: .

cdr3_aa: CASSFSGPNTGELFF
cdr3_nt: TGCGCCAGCAGCTTCTCGGGTCCGAACACCGGGGAGCTGTTTTTT
d_call: .
j_call: TRBJ2-2
v_call: TRBV5-1
clone_size: .

cdr3_aa: CAISELASPNTEAFF
cdr3_nt: TGTGCCATCAGTGAACTCGCTTCTCCGAACACTGAAGCTTTCTTT
d_call: .
j_call: TRBJ1-1
v_call: TRBV10-3
clone_size: .

cdr3_aa: CASGLLGSEAFF
cdr3_nt: TGTGCTAGTGGTTTGCTTGGTAGCGAAGCTTTCTTT
d_call: .
j_call: TRBJ1-1
v_call: TRBV12-5
clone_size: .

cdr3_aa: CSVEVTRTGISSYNEQFF
cdr3_nt: TGCAGCGTTGAAGTGACTAGGACAGGGATCAGCTCCTACAATGAGCAGTTCTTC
d_call: TRBD1
j_call: TRBJ2-1
v_call: TRBV29-1
clone_size: .

cdr3_aa: CASAIQGGNEQYF
cdr3_nt: TGTGCCAGCGCCATACAGGGTGGAAACGAGCAGTACTTC
d_call: .
j_call: TRBJ2-7
v_call: TRBV7-9
clone_size: .

cdr3_aa: CASSVGWEREHKSYEQYF
cdr3_nt: TGCGCCAGCAGTGTAGGTTGGGAGCGGGAGCACAAGTCCTACGAGCAGTACTTC
d_call: TRBD2
j_call: TRBJ2-7
v_call: TRBV10-1
clone_size: .

cdr3_aa: CASSVEGQGYGETQYF
cdr3_nt: TGTGCCAGCAGCGTAGAAGGACAGGGGTACGGAGAGACCCAGTACTTC
d_call: TRBD1
j_call: TRBJ2-5
v_call: TRBV9
clone_size: .

cdr3_aa: CASSATEAEAFF
cdr3_nt: TGTGCCAGCAGTGCCACAGAAGCTGAAGCTTTCTTT
d_call: .
j_call: TRBJ1-1
v_call: TRBV6-1
clone_size: .